Below, 14 T cell receptor beta chains from the same sample are listed, as sequenced in a study of control samples from healthy donors and cancer patients. Clones were sequenced by immunoSEQ multiplex PCR, and TCRdb holds only the in-frame ones, with some missing. The repertoire holds 98,000 or so clones, with 75% to 85% as singletons. Sequencing was performed on blood. The receptors were sampled from a woman between 25 and 40 years old in good health.

This clone was recorded once. The CDR3 reads CASRKLQGGGTEAFF. The CDR3 DNA reads as TGTGCCAGCAGGAAATTACAGGGAGGGGGCACTGAAGCTTTCTTT. The rearrangement uses TRBV5-4 and TRBJ1-1; perhaps TRBD1 as D (6 bases). V was trimmed by 5 bases and J by 4 bases, leaving 18 bases between them. Germline CDR1 reads SGHNT; CDR2 reads YYREEE (reference sequence). This CDR3 contains 15 residues.

This clone was observed once. V gene TRBV18 combines with J gene TRBJ1-1; unclear D gene. This CDR3 region has 16 residues. Germline loops: CDR1 KGHSH, CDR2 LQKENI. V was shortened by 3 bases and J by 4 bases, with 18 bases between the two germline ends. The CDR3 nucleotides read TGTGCCAGCTCACCCGTGATGCTTGGGGTTGGCACTGAAGCTTTCTTT. It specifies CASSPVMLGVGTEAFF.

The V gene is TRBV6-5, the J gene TRBJ1-2; a possible D gene is TRBD1 (5 bases). The CDR3 is made up of 14 amino acids. Germline-derived CDR1 and CDR2 are MNHEY and SVGAGI. Trimming removed 0 bases at V and 4 bases at J, with 9 bases between. CDR3 in DNA: TGTGCCAGCAGTTACTCTCAGGGAAGCTATGGCTACACCTTC. Its translation: CASSYSQGSYGYTF.

The genes are TRBV6-1 and TRBJ1-6; maybe TRBD1 (6 bases). Germline values: CDR1 MNHNS, CDR2 SASEGT. V was shortened by 2 bases and J by 4 bases, with 9 bases between the two germline ends. The CDR3 is made up of 15 amino acids. CDR3 DNA sequence: TGTGCCAGCAGTGAACGGGGGCAGTATAATTCACCCCTCCACTTT. This encodes CASSERGQYNSPLHF.

The V gene is TRBV5-1, the J gene TRBJ2-2; 11 positions match TRBD1. Germline V lookup: CDR1 SGHRS, CDR2 YFSETQ. The J segment lost 5 bases and the V segment lost 7 bases, leaving 13 bases of the junction unmatched. The length of the CDR3 is 17 residues. The CDR3 DNA is TGCGCCAGCTCCTCGACCGGGACAGGGGGGAGTACCGGGGAGCTGTTTTTT. This gives the protein CASSSTGTGGSTGELFF.

This clone has only a few counts. The gene calls are TRBV10-3 and TRBJ1-5, with TRBD1 as a possible D gene (5 bases). V was clipped by 5 bases and J by 0 bases, with 11 bases between them. Germline CDR1 ENHRY, CDR2 SYGVKD. CDR3 length: 15 residues. CDR3 in amino acids: CAISITQDSNQPQHF. The DNA of the CDR3 is TGTGCCATCAGTATTACACAGGATAGCAATCAGCCCCAGCATTTT.

The V call is TRBV7-8, the J call TRBJ2-3, with D unresolved. This CDR3 comprises 12 residues. V was clipped by 5 bases and J by 2 bases, with 5 bases between them. From germline, CDR1 is SGHVS and CDR2 FQNEAQ. CDR3 DNA: TGTGCCAGCAGCCCGTTCACAGATACGCAGTATTTT. It encodes CASSPFTDTQYF.

The V call is TRBV10-1, the J call TRBJ2-2; a weak D match, TRBD1 (5 bases). Germline V CDR1 and CDR2: WNHNN, SYGVQD (reference sequence). CDR3 length equals 13 residues. Trimming took 5 bases from V and 7 from J, leaving 11 bases between them. The CDR3 here is CASSLPQGGELFF. CDR3 nucleotides: TGCGCCAGCAGTCTCCCCCAGGGCGGGGAGCTGTTTTTT.

The rearrangement joins TRBV5-1 to TRBJ1-4; 7 positions agree with TRBD1. CDR3 length equals 14 residues. Losses at the gene ends were 7 bases for V and 8 bases for J; bases not matched to a gene: 11. The germline gives CDR1 SGHRS, CDR2 YFSETQ. The CDR3 region is CASSGTGAREKLFF. The CDR3 bases are TGCGCCAGCTCGGGTACAGGGGCGAGGGAAAAACTGTTTTTT. The full variable domain, completed using reference TRBV5-1 and TRBJ1-4, is KAGVTQTPRYLIKTRGQQVTLSCSPISGHRSVSWYQQTPGQGLQFLFEYFSETQRNKGNFPGRFSGRQFSNSRSEMNVSTLELGDSALYLCASSGTGAREKLFFGSGTQLSVL.

As for this clone: Other DNA sequences within the sample encode an identical CDR3. J is TRBJ2-7 and V is TRBV15; D is unresolved. V lost 0 bases, J lost 1 base, and 13 bases lay in between. The length of the CDR3 is 16 residues. Germline CDR1 is LNHNV and CDR2 is YYDKDF (reference sequence). The CDR3 bases are TGTGCCACCAGCAGAGATGCCGGACGCCGGTCCTACGAGCAGTACTTC. Protein product: CATSRDAGRRSYEQYF.

The chain couples TRBV19 to TRBJ1-6; TRBD1 matches at 8 bases. V shed 3 bases, J shed 7 bases, and the junction held 2 bases outside the gene matches. Germline V CDR1 and CDR2: LNHDA, SQIVND (reference sequence). This CDR3 spans 14 amino acids. The CDR3 region has the DNA TGTGCCAGTAGTATGGGACAGGTGAATTCACCCCTCCACTTT. This translates into CASSMGQVNSPLHF.

J is TRBJ2-7 and V is TRBV12-5, with 12 bases matching TRBD2. V shed 2 bases and J 3 bases; nucleotides not matched to a gene: 8. The CDR3 contains 17 residues. Germline lookup yields CDR1 LGHNT and CDR2 FRNRAP. In nucleotides, the CDR3 is TGTGCTAGTGGTTTGTCCCTCGGGACTAGCGGGTTCTACGAGCAGTACTTC. Its protein product is CASGLSLGTSGFYEQYF.

This rearrangement joins TRBV12-5 to TRBJ1-2; 7 bases fit TRBD1. Losses at the gene ends were 1 base for V and 7 bases for J; bases not matched to a gene: 3. Germline values: CDR1 LGHNT, CDR2 FRNRAP. There are 13 residues in the CDR3. DNA of the CDR3: TGTGCTAGTGGTTTGGAGGGGGCGCTTGGCTACACCTTC. Translated, it gives CASGLEGALGYTF. Variable domain in full (rest from reference TRBV12-5 and TRBJ1-2): DARVTQTPRHKVTEMGQEVTMRCQPILGHNTVFWYRQTMMQGLELLAYFRNRAPLDDSGMPKDRFSAEMPDATLATLKIQPSEPRDSAVYFCASGLEGALGYTFGSGTRLTVV.

The chain uses TRBV29-1 and TRBJ1-2; D ambiguous. Trimming took 3 bases from V and 2 from J, leaving 10 bases between them. Germline V lookup: CDR1 SQVTM, CDR2 ANQGSEA. The CDR3 has 13 amino acids. The CDR3 reads CSVEIGSNYGYTF. DNA of the CDR3: TGCAGCGTTGAGATAGGGTCAAACTATGGCTACACCTTC.